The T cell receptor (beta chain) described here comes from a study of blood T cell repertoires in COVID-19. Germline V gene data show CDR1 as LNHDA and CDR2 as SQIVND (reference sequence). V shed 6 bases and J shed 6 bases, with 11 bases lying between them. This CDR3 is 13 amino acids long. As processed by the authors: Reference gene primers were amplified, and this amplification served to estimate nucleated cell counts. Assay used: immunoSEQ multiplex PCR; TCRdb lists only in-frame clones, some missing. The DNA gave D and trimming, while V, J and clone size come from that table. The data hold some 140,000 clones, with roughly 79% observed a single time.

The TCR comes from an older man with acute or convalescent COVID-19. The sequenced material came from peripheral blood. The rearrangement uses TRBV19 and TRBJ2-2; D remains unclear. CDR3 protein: CASRNMVAGELFF. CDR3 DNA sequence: TGTGCCAGTAGAAACATGGTCGCCGGGGAGCTGTTTTTT.